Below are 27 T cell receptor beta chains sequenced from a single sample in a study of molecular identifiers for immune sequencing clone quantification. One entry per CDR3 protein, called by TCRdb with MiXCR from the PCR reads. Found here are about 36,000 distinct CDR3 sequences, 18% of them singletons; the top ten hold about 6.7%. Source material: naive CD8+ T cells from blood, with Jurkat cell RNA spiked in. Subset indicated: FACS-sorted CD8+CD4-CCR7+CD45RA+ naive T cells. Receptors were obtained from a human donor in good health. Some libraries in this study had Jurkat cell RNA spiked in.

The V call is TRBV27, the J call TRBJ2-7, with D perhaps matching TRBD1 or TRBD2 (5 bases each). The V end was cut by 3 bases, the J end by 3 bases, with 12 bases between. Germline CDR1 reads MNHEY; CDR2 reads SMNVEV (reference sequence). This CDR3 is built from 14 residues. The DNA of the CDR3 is TGTGCCAGCAGTTTTAGGGACGGACTCTACGAGCAGTACTTC. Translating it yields CASSFRDGLYEQYF.

The CDR3: CASSFRPEEVGNTIYF. The CDR3 DNA is TGTGCCAGCAGTTTTAGACCCGAAGAGGTTGGAAACACCATATATTTT. The chain joins TRBV28 to TRBJ1-3; no firm D call. The length of the CDR3 is 16 residues. Between the trimmed V and J ends, which lost 3 bases and 3 bases, there was a span of 15 bases. In germline, CDR1 is MDHEN, CDR2 SYDVKM. Variable domain in full (rest from reference TRBV28 and TRBJ1-3): DVKVTQSSRYLVKRTGEKVFLECVQDMDHENMFWYRQDPGLGLRLIYFSYDVKMKEKGDIPEGYSVSREKKERFSLILESASTNQTSMYLCASSFRPEEVGNTIYFGEGSWLTVV.

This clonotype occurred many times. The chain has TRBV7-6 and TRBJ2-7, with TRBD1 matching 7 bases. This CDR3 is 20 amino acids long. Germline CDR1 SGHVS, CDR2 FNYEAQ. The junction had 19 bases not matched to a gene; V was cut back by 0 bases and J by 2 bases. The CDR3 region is CASSLALRAPDRVNTYEQYF. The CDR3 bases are TGTGCCAGCAGCTTAGCGCTTCGAGCGCCTGACAGGGTGAATACCTACGAGCAGTACTTC.

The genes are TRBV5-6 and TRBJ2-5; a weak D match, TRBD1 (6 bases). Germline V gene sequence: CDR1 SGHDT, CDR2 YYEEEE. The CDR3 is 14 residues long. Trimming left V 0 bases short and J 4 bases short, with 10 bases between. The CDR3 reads CASSLGGGTETQYF. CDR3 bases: TGTGCCAGCAGCTTGGGAGGGGGAACAGAGACCCAGTACTTC.

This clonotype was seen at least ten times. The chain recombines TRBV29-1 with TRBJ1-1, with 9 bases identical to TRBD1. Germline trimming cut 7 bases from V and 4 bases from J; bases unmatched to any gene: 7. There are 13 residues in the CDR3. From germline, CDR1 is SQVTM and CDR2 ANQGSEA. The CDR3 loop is CSATGGSSTEAFF. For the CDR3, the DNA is TGCAGCGCTACAGGGGGCTCAAGCACTGAAGCTTTCTTT.

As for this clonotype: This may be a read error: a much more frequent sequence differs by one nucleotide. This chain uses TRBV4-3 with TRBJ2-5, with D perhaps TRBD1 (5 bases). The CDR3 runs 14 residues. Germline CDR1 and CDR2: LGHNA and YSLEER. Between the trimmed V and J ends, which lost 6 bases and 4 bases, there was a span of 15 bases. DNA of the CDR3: TGCGCCAGCAGTCTAGGGGTACTCCGAGAGACCCAGTACTTC. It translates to CASSLGVLRETQYF.

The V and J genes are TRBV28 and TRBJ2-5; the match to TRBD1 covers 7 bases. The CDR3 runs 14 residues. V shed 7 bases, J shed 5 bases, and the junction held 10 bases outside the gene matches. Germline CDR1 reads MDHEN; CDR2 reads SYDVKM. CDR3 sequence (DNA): TGTGCCAGCACCTCCAGGGACAGTTGGGAGACCCAGTACTTC. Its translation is CASTSRDSWETQYF.

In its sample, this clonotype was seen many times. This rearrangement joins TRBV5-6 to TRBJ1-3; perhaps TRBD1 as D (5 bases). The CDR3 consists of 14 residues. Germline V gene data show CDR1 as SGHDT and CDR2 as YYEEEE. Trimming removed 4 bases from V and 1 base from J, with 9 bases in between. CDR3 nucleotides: TGTGCCAGCAGCCGCAGGGCTTCTGGAAACACCATATATTTT. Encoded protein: CASSRRASGNTIYF.

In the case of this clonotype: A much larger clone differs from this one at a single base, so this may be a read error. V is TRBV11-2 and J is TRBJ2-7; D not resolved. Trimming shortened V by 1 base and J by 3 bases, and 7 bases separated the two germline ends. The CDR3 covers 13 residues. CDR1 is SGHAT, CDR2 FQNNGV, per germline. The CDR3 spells CASSLARNYEQYF. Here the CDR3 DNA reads TGTGCCAGCAGCTTAGCCAGGAACTACGAGCAGTACTTC.

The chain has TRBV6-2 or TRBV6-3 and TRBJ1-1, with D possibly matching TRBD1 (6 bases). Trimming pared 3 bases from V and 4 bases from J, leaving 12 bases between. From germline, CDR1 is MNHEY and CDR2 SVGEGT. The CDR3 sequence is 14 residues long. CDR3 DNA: TGTGCCAGCAGTTATGGGGGCTTGGGCACTGAAGCTTTCTTT. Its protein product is CASSYGGLGTEAFF.

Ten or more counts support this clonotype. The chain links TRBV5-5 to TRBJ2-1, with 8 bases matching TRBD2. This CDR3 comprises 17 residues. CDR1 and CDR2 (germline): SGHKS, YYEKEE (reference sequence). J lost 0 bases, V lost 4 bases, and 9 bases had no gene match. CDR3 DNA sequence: TGTGCCAGCAGCCAAAAACTAGCGGCTGACTCCTACAATGAGCAGTTCTTC. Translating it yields CASSQKLAADSYNEQFF. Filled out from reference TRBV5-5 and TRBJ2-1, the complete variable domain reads DAGVTQSPTHLIKTRGQQVTLRCSPISGHKSVSWYQQVLGQGPQFIFQYYEKEERGRGNFPDRFSARQFPNYSSELNVNALLLGDSALYLCASSQKLAADSYNEQFFGPGTRLTVL.

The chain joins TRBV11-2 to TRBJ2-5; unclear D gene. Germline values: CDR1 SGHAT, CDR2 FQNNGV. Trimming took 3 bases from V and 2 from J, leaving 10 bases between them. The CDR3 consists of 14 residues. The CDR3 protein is CASSLGFGQETQYF. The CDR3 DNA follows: TGTGCCAGCAGCTTGGGGTTCGGACAAGAGACCCAGTACTTC. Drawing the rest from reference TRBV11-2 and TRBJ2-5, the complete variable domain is EAGVAQSPRYKIIEKRQSVAFWCNPISGHATLYWYQQILGQGPKLLIQFQNNGVVDDSQLPKDRFSAERLKGVDSTLKIQPAKLEDSAVYLCASSLGFGQETQYFGPGTRLLVL.

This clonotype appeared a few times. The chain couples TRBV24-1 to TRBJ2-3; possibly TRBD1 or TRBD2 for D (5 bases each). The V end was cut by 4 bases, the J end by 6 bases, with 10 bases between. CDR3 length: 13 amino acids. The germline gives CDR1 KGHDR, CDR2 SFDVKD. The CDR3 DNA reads TGTGCCACCAGTGAGAGCCGGGACGATACGCAGTATTTT. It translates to CATSESRDDTQYF.

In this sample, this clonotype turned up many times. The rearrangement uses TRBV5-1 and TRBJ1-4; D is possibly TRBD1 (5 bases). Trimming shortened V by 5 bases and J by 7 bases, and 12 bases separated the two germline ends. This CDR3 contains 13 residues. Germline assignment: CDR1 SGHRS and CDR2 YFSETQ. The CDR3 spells CASRGGDGEKLFF. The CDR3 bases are TGCGCCAGCAGAGGAGGGGATGGTGAAAAACTGTTTTTT. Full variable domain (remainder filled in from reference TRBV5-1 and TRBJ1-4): KAGVTQTPRYLIKTRGQQVTLSCSPISGHRSVSWYQQTPGQGLQFLFEYFSETQRNKGNFPGRFSGRQFSNSRSEMNVSTLELGDSALYLCASRGGDGEKLFFGSGTQLSVL.

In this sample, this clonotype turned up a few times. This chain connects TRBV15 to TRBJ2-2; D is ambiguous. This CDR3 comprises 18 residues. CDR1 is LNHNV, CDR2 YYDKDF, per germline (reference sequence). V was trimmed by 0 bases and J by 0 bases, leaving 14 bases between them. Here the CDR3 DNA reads TGTGCCACCAGCAGAGATACCGGTCTCGCACCGAACACCGGGGAGCTGTTTTTT. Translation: CATSRDTGLAPNTGELFF.

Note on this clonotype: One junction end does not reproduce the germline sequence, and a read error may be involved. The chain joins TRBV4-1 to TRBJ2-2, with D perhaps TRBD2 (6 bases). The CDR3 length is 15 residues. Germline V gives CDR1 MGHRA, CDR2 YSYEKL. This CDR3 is CPSSHTGLATGGLFF. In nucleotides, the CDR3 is TGCCCCAGCAGCCATACAGGCTTAGCCACCGGGGGGCTGTTTTTT.

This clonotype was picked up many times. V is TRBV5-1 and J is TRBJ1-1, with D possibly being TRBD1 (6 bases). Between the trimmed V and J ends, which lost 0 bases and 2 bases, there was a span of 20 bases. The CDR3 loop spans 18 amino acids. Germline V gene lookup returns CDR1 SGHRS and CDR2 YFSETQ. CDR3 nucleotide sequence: TGCGCCAGCAGCTTGGGGACATGGACAGATTGGGGAAACACTGAAGCTTTCTTT. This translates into CASSLGTWTDWGNTEAFF. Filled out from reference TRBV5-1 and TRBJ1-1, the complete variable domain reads KAGVTQTPRYLIKTRGQQVTLSCSPISGHRSVSWYQQTPGQGLQFLFEYFSETQRNKGNFPGRFSGRQFSNSRSEMNVSTLELGDSALYLCASSLGTWTDWGNTEAFFGQGTRLTVV.

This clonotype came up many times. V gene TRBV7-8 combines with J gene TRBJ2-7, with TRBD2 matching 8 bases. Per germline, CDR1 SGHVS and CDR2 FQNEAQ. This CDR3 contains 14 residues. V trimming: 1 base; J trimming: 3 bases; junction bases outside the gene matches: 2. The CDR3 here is CASSLGGTSYEQYF. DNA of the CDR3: TGTGCCAGCAGCTTAGGCGGGACTAGCTACGAGCAGTACTTC.

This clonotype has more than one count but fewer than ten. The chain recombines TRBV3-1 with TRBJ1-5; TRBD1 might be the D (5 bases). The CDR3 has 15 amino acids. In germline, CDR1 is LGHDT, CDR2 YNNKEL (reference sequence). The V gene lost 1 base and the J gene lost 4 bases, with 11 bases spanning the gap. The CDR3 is CASSQVGGENQPQHF. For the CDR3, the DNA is TGTGCCAGCAGCCAAGTTGGGGGGGAGAATCAGCCCCAGCATTTT. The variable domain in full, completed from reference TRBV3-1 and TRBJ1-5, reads DTAVSQTPKYLVTQMGNDKSIKCEQNLGHDTMYWYKQDSKKFLKIMFSYNNKELIINETVPNRFSPKSPDKAHLNLHINSLELGDSAVYFCASSQVGGENQPQHFGDGTRLSIL.

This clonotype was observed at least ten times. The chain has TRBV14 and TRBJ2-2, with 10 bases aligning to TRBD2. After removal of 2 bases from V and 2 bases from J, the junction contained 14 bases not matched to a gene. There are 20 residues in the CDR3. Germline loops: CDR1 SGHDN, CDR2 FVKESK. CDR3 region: CASSQLGLAVPLSNTGELFF. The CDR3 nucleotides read TGTGCCAGCAGCCAACTTGGACTAGCGGTCCCTTTGTCCAACACCGGGGAGCTGTTTTTT.

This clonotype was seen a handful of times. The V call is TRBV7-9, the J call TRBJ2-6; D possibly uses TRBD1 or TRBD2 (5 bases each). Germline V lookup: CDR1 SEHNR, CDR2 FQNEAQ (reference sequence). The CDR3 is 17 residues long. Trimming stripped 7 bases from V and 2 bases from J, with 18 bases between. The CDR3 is CASTGDRGEAGANVLTF. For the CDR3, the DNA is TGTGCCAGCACCGGGGACCGGGGAGAAGCTGGGGCCAACGTCCTGACTTTC.

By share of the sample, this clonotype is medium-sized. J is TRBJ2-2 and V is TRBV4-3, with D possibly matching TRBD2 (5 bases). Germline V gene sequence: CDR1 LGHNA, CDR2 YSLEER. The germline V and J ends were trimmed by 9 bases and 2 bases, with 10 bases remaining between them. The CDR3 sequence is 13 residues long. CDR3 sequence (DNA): TGCGCCAGTTCCGGGATCAACACCGGGGAGCTGTTTTTT. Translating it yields CASSGINTGELFF.

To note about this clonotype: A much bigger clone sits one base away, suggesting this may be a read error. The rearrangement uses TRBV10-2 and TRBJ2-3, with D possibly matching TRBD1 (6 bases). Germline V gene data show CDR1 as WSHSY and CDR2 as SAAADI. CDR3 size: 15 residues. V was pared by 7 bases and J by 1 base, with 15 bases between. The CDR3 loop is CASNNRVSGTDTQYF. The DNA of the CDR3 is TGCGCCAGCAATAACAGGGTGAGCGGCACAGATACGCAGTATTTT.

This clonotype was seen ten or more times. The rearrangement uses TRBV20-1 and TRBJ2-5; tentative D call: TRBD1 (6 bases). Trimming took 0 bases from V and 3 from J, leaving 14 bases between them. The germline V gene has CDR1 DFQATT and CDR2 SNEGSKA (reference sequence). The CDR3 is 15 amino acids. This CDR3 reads CSAREVQGKKETQYF. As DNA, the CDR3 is TGCAGTGCTAGAGAAGTACAGGGCAAGAAAGAGACCCAGTACTTC.

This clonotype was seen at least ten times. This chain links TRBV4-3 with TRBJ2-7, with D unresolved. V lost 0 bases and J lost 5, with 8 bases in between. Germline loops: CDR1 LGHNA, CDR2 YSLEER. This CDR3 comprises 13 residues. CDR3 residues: CASSQDLIHEQYF. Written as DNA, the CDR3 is TGCGCCAGCAGCCAAGATCTGATCCACGAGCAGTACTTC.

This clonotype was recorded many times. CDR3 in amino acids: CASSLSTGKAYEQYF. The CDR3 coding sequence is TGTGCCAGCAGTTTATCGACGGGAAAGGCCTACGAGCAGTACTTC. The chain carries TRBV27 and TRBJ2-7, with a tentative D call TRBD2 (5 bases). V shed 0 bases and J shed 2 bases, with 11 bases lying between them. The CDR3 totals 15 residues. Germline CDR1 MNHEY, CDR2 SMNVEV (reference sequence).

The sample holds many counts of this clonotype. The CDR3 nucleotides are TGCGCCAGCAGCCATTCTATGGGGGGTTATGAAGAGCAGTACTTC. This encodes CASSHSMGGYEEQYF. This chain connects TRBV4-1 to TRBJ2-7; D perhaps matches TRBD2 (6 bases). V dropped 3 bases and J dropped 7 bases, with 19 bases sitting between them. Germline CDR1 reads MGHRA; CDR2 reads YSYEKL. The CDR3 loop spans 15 amino acids.